Below are 14 T cell receptor beta chains sequenced from a single sample in a study of blood T cell repertoires in COVID-19. Profiling relied on immunoSEQ multiplex PCR, and the TCRdb table lists in-frame clones only, not all of them. The sample consists of some 120,000 clones, more than 75% of them appearing once. Sequenced input: peripheral blood. The receptors originated from a woman aged 50 to 60 with acute or convalescent COVID-19.

J is TRBJ2-7 and V is TRBV7-8; 7 bases agree with TRBD1. Per germline, CDR1 SGHVS and CDR2 FQNEAQ. J lost 2 bases, V lost 5 bases, and 12 bases had no gene match. This CDR3 region has 16 residues. CDR3: CASSPEQGHVTYEQYF. Here the CDR3 DNA reads TGTGCCAGCAGCCCCGAACAGGGGCACGTTACCTACGAGCAGTACTTC.

The V and J genes are TRBV19 and TRBJ1-4; D is uncertain. CDR1 and CDR2 (germline): LNHDA, SQIVND (reference sequence). The CDR3 is 13 amino acids. The V end was cut by 3 bases, the J end by 8 bases, with 10 bases between. CDR3 loop: CASSMRFLEKLFF. CDR3 sequence (DNA): TGTGCCAGTAGTATGCGGTTTCTGGAAAAACTGTTTTTT. Variable domain in full (rest from reference TRBV19 and TRBJ1-4): DGGITQSPKYLFRKEGQNVTLSCEQNLNHDAMYWYRQDPGQGLRLIYYSQIVNDFQKGDIAEGYSVSREKKESFPLTVTSAQKNPTAFYLCASSMRFLEKLFFGSGTQLSVL.

The chain couples TRBV2 to TRBJ2-7, with 10 nucleotides matching TRBD1. Losses at the gene ends were 7 bases for V and 4 bases for J; bases not matched to a gene: 7. The CDR3 totals 14 residues. Germline V gene lookup returns CDR1 SNHLY and CDR2 FYNNEI. The CDR3 region has the DNA TGTGCCAGCACTTTGGGACAGGGGACTTACGAGCAGTACTTC. It yields the protein CASTLGQGTYEQYF. Looking up the rest from reference TRBV2 and TRBJ2-7 gives the full variable domain: EPEVTQTPSHQVTQMGQEVILRCVPISNHLYFYWYRQILGQKVEFLVSFYNNEISEKSEIFDDQFSVERPDGSNFTLKIRSTKLEDSAMYFCASTLGQGTYEQYFGPGTRLTVT.

The rearrangement uses TRBV7-9 and TRBJ1-6; D may be TRBD1 (5 bases). The germline V and J ends were trimmed by 4 bases and 3 bases, with 7 bases remaining between them. The CDR3 loop spans 14 amino acids. CDR1 is SEHNR, CDR2 FQNEAQ, per germline (reference sequence). This CDR3 reads CASSSDSYNSPLHF. CDR3 in DNA: TGTGCCAGCAGCTCCGACAGCTATAATTCACCCCTCCACTTT.

In nucleotides, the CDR3 is TGCGCCAGCAGCCAAGATCAAACTTCCTCCTACGAGCAGTACTTC. This encodes CASSQDQTSSYEQYF. The rearrangement links TRBV4-3 to TRBJ2-7, with unresolved D. The CDR3 consists of 15 residues. Germline V CDR1 and CDR2: LGHNA, YSLEER. V shed 0 bases and J shed 0 bases, with 9 bases lying between them.

V and J are TRBV7-2 and TRBJ2-5, with 7 nucleotides matching TRBD2. Unmatched junction bases numbered 4, after V lost 1 base and J lost 5 bases. The CDR3 spans 14 residues. Germline V gene lookup returns CDR1 SGHTA and CDR2 FQGNSA. Here the CDR3 reads CASSLVVGGETQYF. In nucleotides, the CDR3 is TGTGCCAGCAGCTTAGTTGTCGGGGGGGAGACCCAGTACTTC.

The chain couples TRBV5-5 to TRBJ1-1, with unresolved D. The V and J ends lost 2 bases and 1 base respectively, with 6 bases between them. From germline, CDR1 is SGHKS and CDR2 YYEKEE (reference sequence). The CDR3 totals 13 residues. The CDR3, as DNA: TGTGCCAGCAGCTTCCGGTCGAACACTGAAGCTTTCTTT. Protein: CASSFRSNTEAFF.

The chain couples TRBV5-4 to TRBJ1-1; D unclear. This CDR3 region has 10 residues. Germline V gene sequence: CDR1 SGHNT, CDR2 YYREEE (reference sequence). Between the trimmed V and J ends, which lost 4 bases and 13 bases, there was a span of 11 bases. The CDR3: CASSPHGGFF. CDR3 DNA sequence: TGTGCCAGCAGCCCCCACGGTGGTTTCTTT.

The V gene is TRBV6-2 or TRBV6-3, the J gene TRBJ1-5; 12 nucleotides match TRBD1. The germline V gene encodes CDR1 MNHEY and CDR2 SVGEGT. Trimming removed 6 bases from V and 6 bases from J; junction bases left unmatched: 6. The length of the CDR3 is 15 residues. CDR3 sequence reads: CASSPGQGAFQPQHF. DNA of the CDR3: TGTGCCAGCAGCCCGGGACAGGGGGCATTTCAGCCCCAGCATTTT.

The chain joins TRBV6-5 to TRBJ1-2; D is undetermined. The CDR3 is made up of 13 amino acids. Germline CDR1 and CDR2: MNHEY and SVGAGI. V dropped 6 bases and J dropped 4 bases, with 12 bases sitting between them. The CDR3 protein is CASSPEVFYGYTF. The DNA for the CDR3 is TGTGCCAGCAGCCCCGAGGTTTTCTATGGCTACACCTTC.

This rearrangement joins TRBV2 to TRBJ2-1, with D hard to call. Germline assignment: CDR1 SNHLY and CDR2 FYNNEI. V was shortened by 2 bases and J by 4 bases, with 6 bases between the two germline ends. The CDR3 has 13 residues. The CDR3 here is CASSENSYNEQFF. The CDR3 DNA follows: TGTGCCAGCAGTGAAAACTCTTACAATGAGCAGTTCTTC.

The V call is TRBV25-1, the J call TRBJ2-7, with TRBD2 identical over 8 bases. Trimming at V came to 9 bases and at J to 6 bases, leaving 4 bases not matched to a gene. Germline V gene lookup returns CDR1 MGHDK and CDR2 SYGVNS. The length of the CDR3 is 11 residues. CDR3 in amino acids: CASGSGAEQYF. CDR3 sequence (DNA): TGTGCCAGTGGTAGCGGGGCCGAGCAGTACTTC.

The chain is built from TRBV20-1 and TRBJ1-2; a possible D gene is TRBD1 (6 bases). With 3 bases removed from V and 2 bases from J, the gap between germline ends came to 16 bases. Germline-derived CDR1 and CDR2 are DFQATT and SNEGSKA (reference sequence). The CDR3 covers 15 residues. The CDR3 coding sequence is TGCAGTGCTAGTAGACAGGATACTATAAACTATGGCTACACCTTC. It is translated as CSASRQDTINYGYTF.

This chain connects TRBV9 to TRBJ2-1; D is perhaps TRBD2 (6 bases). The CDR3 has 16 amino acids. Trimming stripped 0 bases from V and 0 bases from J, with 10 bases between. Germline CDR1 reads SGDLS; CDR2 reads YYNGEE. The CDR3 loop reads CASSVGWGDSYNEQFF. CDR3 in DNA: TGTGCCAGCAGCGTAGGATGGGGGGACTCCTACAATGAGCAGTTCTTC.